Below, 32 T cell receptor beta chains from the same sample are listed, as sequenced in a study of neurological immune-mediated disorders. TCRdb itself ran the 5' RACE reads through MiXCR, one entry per CDR3 protein. The sample has 45,000 or so distinct CDR3 sequences; approximately 3% are singletons. The sequenced sample was PBMCs. The receptors were gathered from a woman aged 45 to 65 with multiple sclerosis.

This clonotype showed up many times. V gene TRBV7-2 combines with J gene TRBJ2-7; TRBD2 is a possible D gene (7 bases). The CDR3 spans 17 residues. Germline CDR1 SGHTA, CDR2 FQGNSA. V lost 4 bases and J 4 bases, leaving 23 bases between the germline ends. This CDR3 is CASSSNGGPGLLYEQYF. CDR3 sequence (DNA): TGTGCCAGCAGCTCTAACGGGGGCCCGGGACTATTATACGAGCAGTACTTC.

This clonotype was recorded many times. This chain links TRBV7-2 with TRBJ2-4, with D tentatively TRBD1 (6 bases). V was cut by 1 base and J by 8 bases, with 9 bases left in between. This CDR3 is built from 13 residues. Germline CDR1 reads SGHTA; CDR2 reads FQGNSA. Here the CDR3 DNA reads TGTGCCAGCAGCTTAGGCCCAGGGGACATTCAGTACTTC. Encoded protein: CASSLGPGDIQYF.

This clonotype was observed many times. J is TRBJ2-7 and V is TRBV5-6; possibly TRBD2 for D (6 bases). Germline CDR1 reads SGHDT; CDR2 reads YYEEEE. This CDR3 region has 14 residues. V was cut by 0 bases and J by 7 bases, with 14 bases left in between. The CDR3 reads CASSLGTGGWEQYV. CDR3 in DNA: TGTGCCAGCAGCTTGGGGACTGGAGGGTGGGAGCAGTACGTC.

This clonotype was found many times. DNA for the CDR3: TGCGCCAGCAGCCGCCTACACGGGGAGACCCAGTACTTC. Its protein product is CASSRLHGETQYF. J is TRBJ2-5 and V is TRBV4-1; D not resolved. Germline V gene sequence: CDR1 MGHRA, CDR2 YSYEKL. This CDR3 contains 13 residues. V was shortened by 4 bases and J by 5 bases, with 11 bases between the two germline ends.

This clonotype was counted ten times or more. The chain couples TRBV24-1 to TRBJ2-1, with 7 bases that match TRBD2. This CDR3 comprises 17 residues. V lost 3 bases, J lost 2 bases, and 9 bases stayed unmatched. CDR1 and CDR2 from the germline V gene are KGHDR and SFDVKD. CDR3: CATSDPHASGPYNEQFF. CDR3 in DNA: TGTGCCACCAGTGATCCTCATGCTAGCGGTCCCTACAATGAGCAGTTCTTC.

This clonotype was found many times. The CDR3: CASSYPTGSYQETQYF. The CDR3 DNA sequence: TGTGCCAGCAGTTACCCGACAGGGTCGTACCAAGAGACCCAGTACTTC. V usage is TRBV2 and J usage is TRBJ2-5; TRBD1 matches at 7 bases. The length of the CDR3 is 16 residues. Germline lookup yields CDR1 SNHLY and CDR2 FYNNEI. The ends lost 5 bases at V and 0 bases at J; junction bases unmatched: 9.

This clonotype was counted at least ten times. This chain links TRBV20-1 with TRBJ1-6; TRBD1 agrees at 8 bases. Germline V CDR1 and CDR2: DFQATT, SNEGSKA (reference sequence). V dropped 1 base and J dropped 10; count of bases not matched to a gene: 9. The CDR3 contains 15 residues. This CDR3 reads CSARGGQGVGSPLHF. The CDR3 region has the DNA TGCAGTGCTAGAGGTGGACAGGGTGTGGGCTCACCCCTCCACTTT.

Many counts were recorded for this clonotype. The gene calls are TRBV7-2 and TRBJ2-1, with 11 bases lining up with TRBD1. Looked up from germline, CDR1 is SGHTA and CDR2 is FQGNSA. CDR3 length equals 14 residues. V was pared by 3 bases and J by 15 bases, with 10 bases of the junction left unmatched. In nucleotides, the CDR3 is TGTGCCAGCAGCTTGGGGGGAGGACAGGGGGCTGCGTTCTTC. It codes for CASSLGGGQGAAFF.

This clonotype was counted many times. V gene TRBV5-1 combines with J gene TRBJ2-3, with TRBD2 identical over 10 bases. The J segment lost 2 bases and the V segment lost 5 bases, leaving 8 bases of the junction unmatched. CDR1 and CDR2 from the germline V gene are SGHRS and YFSETQ. This CDR3 is 16 amino acids long. The CDR3 DNA follows: TGCGCCAGCAGGGGCGGAGCGGGAGGGCTCACAGATACGCAGTATTTT. It yields the protein CASRGGAGGLTDTQYF.

Points on this clonotype: This may be a read error, as it is one base from a much larger clone. The rearrangement links TRBV20-1 to TRBJ1-5; TRBD1 agrees at 8 bases. The germline V gene encodes CDR1 DFQATT and CDR2 SNEGSKA (reference sequence). CDR3 length: 12 amino acids. The DNA for the CDR3 is TGCAGTGCTCAGACAGGGGACCAGCCCCAGAATTTT. It translates to CSAQTGDQPQNF.

This clonotype occurred many times. The chain has TRBV6-6 and TRBJ2-5; a weak D match, TRBD2 (6 bases). Trimming took 2 bases from V and 5 from J, leaving 12 bases between them. This CDR3 contains 14 residues. CDR1 and CDR2 (germline): MNHNY, SVGAGI (reference sequence). CDR3: CASSYRAGWETQYF. Written as DNA, the CDR3 is TGTGCCAGCAGTTACCGGGCGGGGTGGGAGACCCAGTACTTC.

The sample holds many counts of this clonotype. CDR3 sequence (DNA): TGTGCCAGCAGCTCATTTAGGACAGAGAAGTTTTGGTATTTT. Protein product: CASSSFRTEKFWYF. The genes are TRBV7-8 and TRBJ2-3, with D perhaps matching TRBD1 (6 bases). Germline CDR1 is SGHVS and CDR2 is FQNEAQ. The ends were cut back, 4 bases at V and 14 bases at J, with 22 bases in the middle. The CDR3 is 14 residues long.

This clonotype was detected many times. The V gene is TRBV18, the J gene TRBJ2-7; 7 bases align to TRBD2. Germline V lookup: CDR1 KGHSH, CDR2 LQKENI. The CDR3 runs to 14 residues. Losses at the gene ends were 2 bases for V and 2 bases for J; bases not matched to a gene: 3. CDR3 sequence (DNA): TGTGCCAGCTCACCAGGGGGAGGGCCCTACGAGCAGTACTTC. It specifies CASSPGGGPYEQYF.

Sample share makes this clonotype medium-sized. The CDR3 bases are TGCGCCAGCCGGGAGGGGGCGCATGAGCAGTTCTTC. It codes for CASREGAHEQFF. The rearrangement links TRBV5-1 to TRBJ2-1; tentative D call: TRBD2 (8 bases). CDR1 is SGHRS and CDR2 is YFSETQ in the germline V gene. The V gene lost 7 bases and the J gene lost 8 bases, with 13 bases spanning the gap. The CDR3 has 12 amino acids.

This clonotype was counted ten times or more. CDR3 nucleotide sequence: TGCGCCAGCAGCTTGGCCGGACTAGCGGGGGAGACCCAGTACTTC. Its translation: CASSLAGLAGETQYF. The chain recombines TRBV5-1 with TRBJ2-5; 12 nucleotides line up with TRBD2. The CDR3 covers 15 residues. V trimming: 0 bases; J trimming: 5 bases; junction bases outside the gene matches: 2. From germline, CDR1 is SGHRS and CDR2 YFSETQ.

At least ten counts were recorded for this clonotype. The chain has TRBV5-1 and TRBJ2-7; 7 nucleotides match TRBD2. Germline V gives CDR1 SGHRS, CDR2 YFSETQ. The CDR3 loop spans 12 amino acids. V dropped 6 bases and J dropped 5; count of bases not matched to a gene: 5. This CDR3 reads CASKASGHEQYF. In DNA, the CDR3 is TGCGCCAGCAAAGCTAGCGGCCACGAGCAGTACTTC.

In this sample, this clonotype turned up many times. This chain links TRBV7-8 with TRBJ1-2; D remains unclear. V lost 1 base and J 8 bases, leaving 11 bases between the germline ends. Germline V gene lookup returns CDR1 SGHVS and CDR2 FQNEAQ. This CDR3 has 13 amino acids. CDR3 sequence reads: CASSLGLGEGYTF. As DNA, the CDR3 is TGTGCCAGCAGCTTAGGGCTAGGCGAGGGCTACACCTTC.

This clonotype was found many times. V is TRBV4-2 and J is TRBJ2-3, with D unresolved. In germline, CDR1 is LGHNA, CDR2 YNFKEQ. The CDR3 has 13 residues. Trimming shortened V by 3 bases and J by 4 bases, and 8 bases separated the two germline ends. The DNA for the CDR3 is TGTGCCAGCAGCCACCTAAGGCCAGATACGCAGTATTTT. This sequence encodes CASSHLRPDTQYF.

This clonotype is labeled medium-sized. The CDR3 nucleotides are TGTGCCATCAGTGGAAGTGGAAACACCATATATTTT. Translation gives CAISGSGNTIYF. The chain links TRBV10-3 to TRBJ1-3; D is ambiguous. CDR3 size: 12 residues. Per the germline V gene, CDR1 is ENHRY and CDR2 is SYGVKD. Trimming took off 4 bases at V and 3 bases at J, with 4 bases between the two ends.

This clonotype was counted ten times or more. The CDR3 loop reads CASSLGADYEQYV. CDR3 coding DNA: TGTGCCAGCAGCCTAGGCGCAGATTACGAGCAGTACGTC. The rearrangement links TRBV12-3 or TRBV12-4 to TRBJ2-7; D is unclear. The CDR3 covers 13 residues. V lost 6 bases and J 4 bases, leaving 13 bases between the germline ends.

This clonotype has ten or more counts. The chain carries TRBV5-1 and TRBJ2-3; D not resolved. V lost 0 bases and J 7 bases, leaving 15 bases between the germline ends. This CDR3 region has 15 residues. The germline CDR1 and CDR2 sequences are SGHRS and YFSETQ. This CDR3 reads CASSLDLDGFYTQYF. CDR3 nucleotide sequence: TGCGCCAGCAGCTTGGATCTAGACGGGTTTTATACGCAGTATTTT.

Ten or more counts support this clonotype. V usage is TRBV7-2 and J usage is TRBJ2-5; TRBD1 might be the D (5 bases). V lost 5 bases and J 5 bases, leaving 18 bases between the germline ends. The CDR3 is 15 amino acids. CDR1 is SGHTA, CDR2 FQGNSA, per germline. CDR3 sequence: CASSIRMGKGETQYF. The DNA of the CDR3 is TGTGCCAGCAGCATAAGGATGGGCAAGGGGGAGACCCAGTACTTC.

This clonotype was recorded many times. The chain carries TRBV2 and TRBJ1-6; D call uncertain. The germline gives CDR1 SNHLY, CDR2 FYNNEI. The ends were cut back, 8 bases at V and 10 bases at J, with 12 bases in the middle. The CDR3 consists of 12 residues. The CDR3 DNA sequence: TGTGCCAGCGGACGGCCAGGCTCACCCCTCCACTTT. This encodes CASGRPGSPLHF.

This clonotype was seen ten or more times. V is TRBV15 and J is TRBJ2-7; 9 bases map to TRBD1. The CDR3 consists of 14 residues. Germline V gene lookup returns CDR1 LNHNV and CDR2 YYDKDF (reference sequence). J gave up 5 bases and V 1 base, and 3 bases lay outside the gene matches. CDR3 sequence reads: CATSRGTGANEQYF. For the CDR3, the DNA is TGTGCCACCAGCAGAGGGACAGGGGCAAACGAGCAGTACTTC.

This clonotype has ten or more counts. J is TRBJ2-7 and V is TRBV15, with TRBD2 matching 14 bases. The CDR3 loop spans 16 amino acids. Germline CDR1 and CDR2: LNHNV and YYDKDF (reference sequence). V shed 1 base and J 2 bases; nucleotides not matched to a gene: 1. CDR3 sequence: CATSRAGLAGAYEQYF. CDR3 coding DNA: TGTGCCACCAGCAGAGCGGGACTAGCGGGAGCCTACGAGCAGTACTTC.

This clonotype was counted at least ten times. The chain is built from TRBV5-1 and TRBJ2-5; 9 bases map to TRBD1. Germline CDR1 SGHRS, CDR2 YFSETQ. This CDR3 has 14 amino acids. The V segment lost 4 bases and the J segment 2 bases; nucleotides outside the gene matches: 3. The CDR3 sequence: CASSPGQGQETQYF. Written as DNA, the CDR3 is TGCGCCAGCAGCCCGGGACAGGGACAAGAGACCCAGTACTTC.

This clonotype came up many times. The genes are TRBV12-3 or TRBV12-4 and TRBJ1-1; 7 bases match TRBD1. The J segment lost 3 bases and the V segment lost 3 bases, leaving 7 bases of the junction unmatched. There are 15 residues in the CDR3. Here the CDR3 DNA reads TGTGCCAGCAGTTTCGGGCAGGGGGGGGACACTGAAGCTTTCTTT. This translates into CASSFGQGGDTEAFF.

This clonotype was detected ten times or more. The CDR3 region has the DNA TGCAGTGCTGACGGGCTAGCGGGATACAATGAGCAGTTCTTC. As protein: CSADGLAGYNEQFF. The chain uses TRBV20-1 and TRBJ2-1, with 9 bases matching TRBD2. Per the germline V gene, CDR1 is DFQATT and CDR2 is SNEGSKA (reference sequence). The J segment lost 4 bases and the V segment lost 5 bases, leaving 6 bases of the junction unmatched. This CDR3 has 14 residues.

This clonotype has at least ten counts. The chain carries TRBV7-9 and TRBJ1-1, with D unclear. Looked up from germline, CDR1 is SEHNR and CDR2 is FQNEAQ (reference sequence). This CDR3 comprises 14 residues. Trimming shortened V by 4 bases and J by 5 bases, and 14 bases separated the two germline ends. The chain's CDR3 is CASSSGWERTEAFF. CDR3 in DNA: TGTGCCAGCAGCTCGGGGTGGGAGAGGACTGAAGCTTTCTTT.

This clonotype was counted many times. This chain connects TRBV20-1 to TRBJ2-2; 7 positions agree with TRBD1. V gave up 0 bases and J gave up 6 bases; unmatched junction bases: 7. This CDR3 has 15 residues. CDR1 and CDR2 from the germline V gene are DFQATT and SNEGSKA (reference sequence). The CDR3: CSARDPTGVAGELFF. DNA of the CDR3: TGCAGTGCTAGAGATCCAACAGGGGTGGCCGGGGAGCTGTTTTTT.

This clonotype was observed many times. The chain links TRBV20-1 to TRBJ2-5; D is possibly TRBD2 (6 bases). This CDR3 is 12 amino acids long. V lost 6 bases and J lost 4, with 12 bases in between. CDR1 is DFQATT and CDR2 is SNEGSKA in the germline V gene (reference sequence). The CDR3 coding sequence is TGCAGTGCCGGGAGCACCACAGAGACCCAGTACTTC. Translating gives CSAGSTTETQYF.

This clonotype was detected many times. The chain joins TRBV28 to TRBJ2-7; tentatively, D is TRBD2 (6 bases). This CDR3 contains 13 residues. V dropped 3 bases and J dropped 7 bases, with 13 bases sitting between them. Germline V gene sequence: CDR1 MDHEN, CDR2 SYDVKM. The CDR3 DNA reads TGTGCCAGCAGTTTGGGGACTGGCTTAGAGCAGTACTTC. Translated, it gives CASSLGTGLEQYF.